This T cell receptor beta chain was profiled in a study of CD8 T cells in ankylosing spondylitis. Deletions cut 1 base from V and 2 bases from J, with 12 bases between. The CDR3 extends over 14 amino acids. Germline CDR1 is DFQATT and CDR2 is SNEGSKA (reference sequence). TCRdb re-called the 5' RACE reads with MiXCR, one entry per CDR3 protein. This sample has some 180,000 distinct CDR3 sequences, with about 20% found just once. This clonotype was sampled from a male donor aged 5 to 29 with ankylosing spondylitis or in good health (not recorded which). The rearrangement joins TRBV20-1 to TRBJ2-7, with D possibly being TRBD1 (6 bases). What was sequenced was blood, either unsorted or a sorted T cell fraction (not recorded which). In nucleotides, the CDR3 is TGCAGTGCTAGAGGCTACAGGGACCCCTACGAGCAGTACTTC. It specifies CSARGYRDPYEQYF.